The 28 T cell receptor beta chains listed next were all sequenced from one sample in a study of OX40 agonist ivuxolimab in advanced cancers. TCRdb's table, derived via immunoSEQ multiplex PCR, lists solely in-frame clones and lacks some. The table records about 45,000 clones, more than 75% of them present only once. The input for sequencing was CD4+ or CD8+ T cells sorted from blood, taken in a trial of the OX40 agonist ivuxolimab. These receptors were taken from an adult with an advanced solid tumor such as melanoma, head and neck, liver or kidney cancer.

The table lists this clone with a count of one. The CDR3 sequence is CATSSVGNADYGYTF. As DNA, the CDR3 is TGTGCCACCAGCAGCGTAGGGAACGCAGACTATGGCTACACCTTC. The chain recombines TRBV15 with TRBJ1-2; D is unresolved. V gave up 3 bases and J gave up 3 bases, with 14 bases separating them. The CDR3 is 15 residues long. Looked up from germline, CDR1 is LNHNV and CDR2 is YYDKDF (reference sequence). The full variable domain, rest sourced from reference TRBV15 and TRBJ1-2, is DAMVIQNPRYQVTQFGKPVTLSCSQTLNHNVMYWYQQKSSQAPKLLFHYYDKDFNNEADTPDNFQSRRPNTSFCFLDIRSPGLGDTAMYLCATSSVGNADYGYTFGSGTRLTVV.

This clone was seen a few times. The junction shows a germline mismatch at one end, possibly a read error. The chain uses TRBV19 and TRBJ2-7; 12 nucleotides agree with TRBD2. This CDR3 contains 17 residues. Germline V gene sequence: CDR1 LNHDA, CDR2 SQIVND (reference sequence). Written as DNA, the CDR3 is TGTGCCAGTAGTCTAGAGACTAGCGGGAGTCTCACCTACGAGCAGTACTTC. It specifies CASSLETSGSLTYEQYF.

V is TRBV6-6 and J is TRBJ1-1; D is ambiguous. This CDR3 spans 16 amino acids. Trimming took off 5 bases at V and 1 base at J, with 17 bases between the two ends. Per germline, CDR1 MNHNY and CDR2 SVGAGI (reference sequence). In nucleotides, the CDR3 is TGTGCCAGCAGTCCGGATCCAGCCCTTAGGAACACTGAAGCTTTCTTT. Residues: CASSPDPALRNTEAFF.

CDR3 coding DNA: TGTGCCAGCAGCCCCGGACAGGTGGGTCGCCACGAGCAGTACTTC. Encoded protein: CASSPGQVGRHEQYF. The chain recombines TRBV6-4 with TRBJ2-7; 7 bases map to TRBD1. The V and J ends lost 6 bases and 5 bases, in that order; junction bases with no gene match: 13. The CDR3 totals 15 residues. CDR1 is MRHNA and CDR2 is SNTAGT in the germline V gene.

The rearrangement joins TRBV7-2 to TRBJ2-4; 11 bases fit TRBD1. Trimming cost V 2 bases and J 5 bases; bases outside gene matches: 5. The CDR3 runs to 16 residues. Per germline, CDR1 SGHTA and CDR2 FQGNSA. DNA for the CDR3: TGTGCCAGCAGCTTATCCTTGGGACAGGGGGAAAACATTCAGTACTTC. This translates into CASSLSLGQGENIQYF.

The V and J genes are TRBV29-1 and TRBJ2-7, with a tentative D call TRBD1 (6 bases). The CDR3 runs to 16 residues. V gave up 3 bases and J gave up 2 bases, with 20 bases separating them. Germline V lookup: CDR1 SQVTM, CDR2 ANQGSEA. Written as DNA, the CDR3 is TGCAGCGTTGAGGGTTTGGTGGACAGCAGCACCTACGAGCAGTACTTC. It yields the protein CSVEGLVDSSTYEQYF.

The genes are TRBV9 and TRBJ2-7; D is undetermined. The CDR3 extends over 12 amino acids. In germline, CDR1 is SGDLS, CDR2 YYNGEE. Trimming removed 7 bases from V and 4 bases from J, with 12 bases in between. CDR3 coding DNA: TGTGCCAGCGGTCGCGACGGGTACGAGCAGTACTTC. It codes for CASGRDGYEQYF.

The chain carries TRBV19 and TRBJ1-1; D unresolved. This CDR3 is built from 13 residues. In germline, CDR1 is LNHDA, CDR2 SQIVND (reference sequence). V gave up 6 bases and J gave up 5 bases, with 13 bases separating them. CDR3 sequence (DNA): TGTGCCAGTAGCCCTCTAGGGATAACTGAAGCTTTCTTT. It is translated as CASSPLGITEAFF.

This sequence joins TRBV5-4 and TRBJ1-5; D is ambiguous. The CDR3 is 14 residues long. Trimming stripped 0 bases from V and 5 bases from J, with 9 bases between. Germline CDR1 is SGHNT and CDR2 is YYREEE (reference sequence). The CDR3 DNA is TGTGCCAGCAGCTTGGGGGGAGTCCATCAGCCCCAGCATTTT. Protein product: CASSLGGVHQPQHF.

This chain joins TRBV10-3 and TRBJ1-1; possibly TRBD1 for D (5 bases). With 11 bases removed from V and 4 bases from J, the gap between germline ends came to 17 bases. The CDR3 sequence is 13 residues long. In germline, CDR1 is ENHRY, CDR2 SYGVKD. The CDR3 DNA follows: TGTGCCGGCTCCGGGGGTGAGGGCACTGAAGCTTTCTTT. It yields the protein CAGSGGEGTEAFF.

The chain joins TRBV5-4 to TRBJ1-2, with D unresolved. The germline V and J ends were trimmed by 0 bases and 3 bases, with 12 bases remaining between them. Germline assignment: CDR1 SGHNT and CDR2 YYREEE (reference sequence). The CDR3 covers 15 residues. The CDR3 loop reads CASSLASRDYYGYTF. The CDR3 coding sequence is TGTGCCAGCAGCTTGGCGTCTCGGGATTACTATGGCTACACCTTC.

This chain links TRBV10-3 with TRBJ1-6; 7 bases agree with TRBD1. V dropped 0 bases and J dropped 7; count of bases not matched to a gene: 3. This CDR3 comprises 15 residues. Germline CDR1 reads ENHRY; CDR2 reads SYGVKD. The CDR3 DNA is TGTGCCATCAGTGAGTCGACAGGGACGAATTCACCCCTCCACTTT. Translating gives CAISESTGTNSPLHF.

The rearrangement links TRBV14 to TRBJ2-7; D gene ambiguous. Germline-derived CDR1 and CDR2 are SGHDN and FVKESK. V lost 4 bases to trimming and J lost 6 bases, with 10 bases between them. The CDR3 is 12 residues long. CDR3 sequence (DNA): TGTGCCAGCAGCCCCCGATGGGGCGAGCAGTACTTC. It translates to CASSPRWGEQYF. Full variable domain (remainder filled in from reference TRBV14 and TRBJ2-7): EAGVTQFPSHSVIEKGQTVTLRCDPISGHDNLYWYRRVMGKEIKFLLHFVKESKQDESGMPNNRFLAERTGGTYSTLKVQPAELEDSGVYFCASSPRWGEQYFGPGTRLTVT.

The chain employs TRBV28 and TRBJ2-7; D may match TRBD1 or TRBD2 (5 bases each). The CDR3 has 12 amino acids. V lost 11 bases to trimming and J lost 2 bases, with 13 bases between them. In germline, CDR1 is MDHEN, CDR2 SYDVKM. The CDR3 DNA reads TGTGCCGTGGGGACGGGTCCCTACGAGCAGTACTTC. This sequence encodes CAVGTGPYEQYF.

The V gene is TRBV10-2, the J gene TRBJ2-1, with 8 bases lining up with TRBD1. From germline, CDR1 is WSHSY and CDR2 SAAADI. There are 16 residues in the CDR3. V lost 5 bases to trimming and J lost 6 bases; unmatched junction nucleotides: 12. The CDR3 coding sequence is TGCGCCAGCAGTCATCCCGGACAGGGCAGTGGCAATGAGCAGTTCTTC. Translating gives CASSHPGQGSGNEQFF.

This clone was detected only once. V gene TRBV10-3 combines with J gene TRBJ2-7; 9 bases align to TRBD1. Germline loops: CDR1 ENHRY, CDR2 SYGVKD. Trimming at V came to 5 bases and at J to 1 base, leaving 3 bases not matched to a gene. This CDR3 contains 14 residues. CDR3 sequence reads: CAISPGQGSYEQYF. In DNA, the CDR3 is TGTGCCATCAGTCCGGGACAGGGATCCTACGAGCAGTACTTC.

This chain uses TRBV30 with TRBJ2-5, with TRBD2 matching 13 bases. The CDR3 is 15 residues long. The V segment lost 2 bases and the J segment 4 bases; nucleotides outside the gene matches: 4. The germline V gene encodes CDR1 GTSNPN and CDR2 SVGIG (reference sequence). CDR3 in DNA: TGTGCCTGGAGTCCCGGGACTAGCGGGACAGAGACCCAGTACTTC. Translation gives CAWSPGTSGTETQYF. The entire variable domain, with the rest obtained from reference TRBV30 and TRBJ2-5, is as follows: SQTIHQWPATLVQPVGSPLSLECTVEGTSNPNLYWYRQAAGRGLQLLFYSVGIGQISSEVPQNLSASRPQDRQFILSSKKLLLSDSGFYLCAWSPGTSGTETQYFGPGTRLLVL.

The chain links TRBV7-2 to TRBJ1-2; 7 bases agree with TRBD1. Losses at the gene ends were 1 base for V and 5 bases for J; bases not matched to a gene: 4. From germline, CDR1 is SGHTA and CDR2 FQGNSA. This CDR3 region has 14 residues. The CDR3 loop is CASSLEQGVYGYTF. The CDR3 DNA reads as TGTGCCAGCAGCTTAGAGCAGGGGGTTTATGGCTACACCTTC.

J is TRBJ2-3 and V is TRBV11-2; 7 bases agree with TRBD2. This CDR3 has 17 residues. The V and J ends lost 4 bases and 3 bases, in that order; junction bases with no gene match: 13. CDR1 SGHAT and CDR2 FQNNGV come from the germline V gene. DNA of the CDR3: TGTGCCAGCAGCTCCCCGGGACTAAAGACGGGAACAGATACGCAGTATTTT. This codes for CASSSPGLKTGTDTQYF.

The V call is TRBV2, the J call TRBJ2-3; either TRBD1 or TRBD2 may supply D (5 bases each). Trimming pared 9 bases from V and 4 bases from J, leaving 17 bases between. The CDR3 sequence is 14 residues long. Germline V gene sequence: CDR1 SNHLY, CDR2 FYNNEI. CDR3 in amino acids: CASSTEGFSDTQYF. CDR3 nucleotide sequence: TGTGCCAGTAGTACAGAGGGGTTTTCAGATACGCAGTATTTT.

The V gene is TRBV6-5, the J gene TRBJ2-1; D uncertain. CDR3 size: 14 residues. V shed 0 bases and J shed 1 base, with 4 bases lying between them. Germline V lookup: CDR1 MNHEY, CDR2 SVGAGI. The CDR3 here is CASSYSASYNEQFF. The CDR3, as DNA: TGTGCCAGCAGTTACTCTGCGTCCTACAATGAGCAGTTCTTC.

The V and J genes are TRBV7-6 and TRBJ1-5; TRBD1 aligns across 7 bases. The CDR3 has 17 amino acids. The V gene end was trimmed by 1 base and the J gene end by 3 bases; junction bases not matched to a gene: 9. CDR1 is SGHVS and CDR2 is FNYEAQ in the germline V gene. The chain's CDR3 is CASSLETGDRPNQPQHF. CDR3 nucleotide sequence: TGTGCCAGCAGCTTAGAAACAGGGGATCGCCCCAATCAGCCCCAGCATTTT.

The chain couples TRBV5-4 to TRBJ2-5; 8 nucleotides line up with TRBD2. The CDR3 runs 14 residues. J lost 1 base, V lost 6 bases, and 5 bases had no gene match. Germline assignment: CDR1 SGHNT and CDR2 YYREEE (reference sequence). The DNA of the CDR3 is TGTGCCAGCACCCAAGGACTAGCCCAAGAGACCCAGTACTTC. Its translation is CASTQGLAQETQYF.

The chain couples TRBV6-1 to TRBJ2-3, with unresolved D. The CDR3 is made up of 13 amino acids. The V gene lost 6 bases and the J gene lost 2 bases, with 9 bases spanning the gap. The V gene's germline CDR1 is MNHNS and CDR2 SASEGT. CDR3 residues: CASRLRTTDTQYF. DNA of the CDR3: TGTGCCAGCAGGCTCAGAACCACAGATACGCAGTATTTT.

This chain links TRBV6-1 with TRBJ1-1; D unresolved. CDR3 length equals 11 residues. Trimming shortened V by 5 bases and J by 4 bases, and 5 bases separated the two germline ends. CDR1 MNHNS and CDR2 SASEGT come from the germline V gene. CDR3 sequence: CASSQGTEAFF. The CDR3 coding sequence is TGTGCCAGCAGTCAAGGCACTGAAGCTTTCTTT.

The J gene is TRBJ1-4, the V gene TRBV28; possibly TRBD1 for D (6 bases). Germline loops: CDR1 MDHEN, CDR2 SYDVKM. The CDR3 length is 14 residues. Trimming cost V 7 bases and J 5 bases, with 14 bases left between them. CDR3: CASMVGGANEKLFF. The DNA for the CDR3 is TGTGCCAGCATGGTGGGGGGGGCGAATGAAAAACTGTTTTTT.

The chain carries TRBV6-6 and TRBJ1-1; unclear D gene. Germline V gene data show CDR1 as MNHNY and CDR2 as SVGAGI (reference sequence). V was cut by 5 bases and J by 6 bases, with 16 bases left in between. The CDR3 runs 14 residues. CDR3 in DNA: TGTGCCAGCAGTGCCGTCCGAGCGGGGTCTGAAGCTTTCTTT. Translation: CASSAVRAGSEAFF.

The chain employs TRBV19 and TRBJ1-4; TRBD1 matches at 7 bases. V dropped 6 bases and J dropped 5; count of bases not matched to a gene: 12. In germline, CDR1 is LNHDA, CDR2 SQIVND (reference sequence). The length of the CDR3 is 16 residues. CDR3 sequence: CASRPRGQLKNEKLFF. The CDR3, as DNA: TGTGCCAGTAGACCGAGGGGACAGCTAAAGAATGAAAAACTGTTTTTT.